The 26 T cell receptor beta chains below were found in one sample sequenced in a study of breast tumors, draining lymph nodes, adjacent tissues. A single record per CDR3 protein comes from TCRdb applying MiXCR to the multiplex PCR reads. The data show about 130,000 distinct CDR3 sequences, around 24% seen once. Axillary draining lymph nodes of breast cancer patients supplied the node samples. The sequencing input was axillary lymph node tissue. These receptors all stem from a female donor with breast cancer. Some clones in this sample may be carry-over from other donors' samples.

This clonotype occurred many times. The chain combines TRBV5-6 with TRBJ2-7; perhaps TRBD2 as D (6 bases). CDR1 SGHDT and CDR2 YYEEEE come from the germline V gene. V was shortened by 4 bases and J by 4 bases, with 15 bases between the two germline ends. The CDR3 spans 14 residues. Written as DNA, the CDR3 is TGTGCCAGCAGCACTTACGGGAGTAGTTACGAGCAGTACTTC. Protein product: CASSTYGSSYEQYF. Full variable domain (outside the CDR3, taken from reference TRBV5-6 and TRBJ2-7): DAGVTQSPTHLIKTRGQQVTLRCSPKSGHDTVSWYQQALGQGPQFIFQYYEEEERQRGNFPDRFSGHQFPNYSSELNVNALLLGDSALYLCASSTYGSSYEQYFGPGTRLTVT.

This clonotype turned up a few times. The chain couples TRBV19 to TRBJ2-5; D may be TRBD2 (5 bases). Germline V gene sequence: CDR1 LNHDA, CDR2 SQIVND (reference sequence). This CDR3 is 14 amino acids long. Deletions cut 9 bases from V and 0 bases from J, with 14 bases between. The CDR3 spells CARAVNAYQETQYF. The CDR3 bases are TGTGCCAGAGCGGTGAATGCCTACCAAGAGACCCAGTACTTC.

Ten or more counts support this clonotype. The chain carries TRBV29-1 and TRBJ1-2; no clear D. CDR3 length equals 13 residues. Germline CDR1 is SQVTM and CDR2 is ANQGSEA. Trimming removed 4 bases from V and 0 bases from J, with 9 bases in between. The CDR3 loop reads CSVVEGANYGYTF. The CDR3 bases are TGCAGCGTTGTTGAGGGAGCTAACTATGGCTACACCTTC.

CDR3 sequence reads: CASTRAGVPGELFF. Written as DNA, the CDR3 is TGTGCCAGCACCCGAGCGGGAGTCCCCGGGGAGCTGTTTTTT. This sequence joins TRBV27 and TRBJ2-2; 8 nucleotides match TRBD2. J gave up 6 bases and V 7 bases, and 7 bases lay outside the gene matches. The germline CDR1 and CDR2 sequences are MNHEY and SMNVEV (reference sequence). The CDR3 is 14 residues long.

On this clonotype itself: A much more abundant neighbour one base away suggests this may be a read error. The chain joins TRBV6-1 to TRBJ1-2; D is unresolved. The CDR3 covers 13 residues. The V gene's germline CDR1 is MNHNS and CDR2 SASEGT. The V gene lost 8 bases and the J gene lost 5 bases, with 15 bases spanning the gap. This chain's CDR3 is CASDPATGYGYTF. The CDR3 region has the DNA TGTGCCAGCGACCCGGCAACGGGGTATGGCTACACCTTC.

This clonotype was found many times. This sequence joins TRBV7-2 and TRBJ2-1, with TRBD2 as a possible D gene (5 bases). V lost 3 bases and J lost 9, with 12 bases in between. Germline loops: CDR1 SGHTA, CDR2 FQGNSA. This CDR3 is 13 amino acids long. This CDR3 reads CASSFPGEFEQFF. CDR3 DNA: TGTGCCAGCAGCTTCCCTGGGGAGTTTGAGCAGTTCTTC.

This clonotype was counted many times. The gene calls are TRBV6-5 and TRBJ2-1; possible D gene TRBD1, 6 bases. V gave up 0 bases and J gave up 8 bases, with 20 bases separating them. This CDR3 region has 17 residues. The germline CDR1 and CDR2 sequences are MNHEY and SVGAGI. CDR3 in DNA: TGTGCCAGCAGTTACTCGATGGGGGCTAGCCGGGTTTATGAGCAGTTCTTC. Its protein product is CASSYSMGASRVYEQFF.

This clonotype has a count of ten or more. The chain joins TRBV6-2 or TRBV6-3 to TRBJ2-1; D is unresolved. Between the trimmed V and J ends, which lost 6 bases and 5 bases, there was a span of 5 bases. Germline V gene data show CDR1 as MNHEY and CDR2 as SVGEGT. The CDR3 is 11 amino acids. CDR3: CASRTNNEQFF. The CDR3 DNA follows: TGTGCCAGCAGAACGAACAATGAGCAGTTCTTC.

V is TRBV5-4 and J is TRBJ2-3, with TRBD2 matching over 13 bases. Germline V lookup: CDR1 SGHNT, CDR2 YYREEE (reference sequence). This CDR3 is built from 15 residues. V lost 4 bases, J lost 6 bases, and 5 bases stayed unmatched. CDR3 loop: CASSRGTSGMDTQYF. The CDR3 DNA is TGTGCCAGCAGCCGAGGGACTAGCGGGATGGATACGCAGTATTTT. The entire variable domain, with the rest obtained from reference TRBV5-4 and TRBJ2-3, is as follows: ETGVTQSPTHLIKTRGQQVTLRCSSQSGHNTVSWYQQALGQGPQFIFQYYREEENGRGNFPPRFSGLQFPNYSSELNVNALELDDSALYLCASSRGTSGMDTQYFGPGTRLTVL.

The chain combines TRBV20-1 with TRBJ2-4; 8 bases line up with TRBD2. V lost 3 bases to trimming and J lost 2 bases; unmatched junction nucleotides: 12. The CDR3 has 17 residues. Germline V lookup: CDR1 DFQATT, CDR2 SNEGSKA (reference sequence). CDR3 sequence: CSASPVASGSSKNIQYF. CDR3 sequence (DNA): TGCAGTGCTAGTCCTGTGGCTAGCGGGTCTTCCAAAAACATTCAGTACTTC.

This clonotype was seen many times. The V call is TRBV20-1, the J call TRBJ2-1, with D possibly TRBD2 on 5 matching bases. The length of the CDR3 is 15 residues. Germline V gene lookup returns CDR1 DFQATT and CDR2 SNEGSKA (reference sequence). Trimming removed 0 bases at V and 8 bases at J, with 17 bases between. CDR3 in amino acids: CSARDLTRSVDEQFF. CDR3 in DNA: TGCAGTGCTAGAGATCTAACTAGGTCAGTCGATGAGCAGTTCTTC.

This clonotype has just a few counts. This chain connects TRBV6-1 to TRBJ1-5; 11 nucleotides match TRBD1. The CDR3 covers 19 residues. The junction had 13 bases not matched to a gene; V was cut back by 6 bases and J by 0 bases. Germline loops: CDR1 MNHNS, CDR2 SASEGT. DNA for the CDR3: TGTGCCAGCAGCCACCTCGGACAGGGGGCGTCCCATAGCAATCAGCCCCAGCATTTT. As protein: CASSHLGQGASHSNQPQHF.

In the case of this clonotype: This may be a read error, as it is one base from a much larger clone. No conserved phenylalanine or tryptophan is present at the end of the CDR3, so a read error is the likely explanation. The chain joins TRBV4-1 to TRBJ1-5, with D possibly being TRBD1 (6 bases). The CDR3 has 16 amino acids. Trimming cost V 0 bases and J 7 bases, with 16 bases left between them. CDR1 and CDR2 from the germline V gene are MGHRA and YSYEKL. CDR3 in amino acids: CASSQEATGIGQPQHS. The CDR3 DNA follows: TGCGCCAGCAGCCAAGAAGCCACAGGGATCGGGCAGCCCCAGCATTCT.

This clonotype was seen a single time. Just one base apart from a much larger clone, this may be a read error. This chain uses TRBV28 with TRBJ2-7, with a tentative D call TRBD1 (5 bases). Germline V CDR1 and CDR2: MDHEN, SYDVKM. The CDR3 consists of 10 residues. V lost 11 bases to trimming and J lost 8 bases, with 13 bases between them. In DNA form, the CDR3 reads TGTGCCCCACAGGAGTACAAGCAGTACTTC. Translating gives CAPQEYKQYF.

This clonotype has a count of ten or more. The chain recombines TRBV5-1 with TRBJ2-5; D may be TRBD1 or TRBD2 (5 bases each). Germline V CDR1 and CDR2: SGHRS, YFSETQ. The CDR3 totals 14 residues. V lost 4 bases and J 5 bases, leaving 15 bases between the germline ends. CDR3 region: CASSRGEGWETQYF. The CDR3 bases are TGCGCCAGCAGCCGGGGAGAGGGGTGGGAGACCCAGTACTTC.

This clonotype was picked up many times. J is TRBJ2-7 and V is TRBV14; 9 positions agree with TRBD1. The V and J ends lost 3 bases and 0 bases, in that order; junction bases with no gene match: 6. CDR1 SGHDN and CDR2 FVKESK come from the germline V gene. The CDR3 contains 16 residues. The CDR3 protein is CASSQGTGWSSYEQYF. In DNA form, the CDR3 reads TGTGCCAGCAGCCAGGGGACAGGGTGGTCCTCCTACGAGCAGTACTTC.

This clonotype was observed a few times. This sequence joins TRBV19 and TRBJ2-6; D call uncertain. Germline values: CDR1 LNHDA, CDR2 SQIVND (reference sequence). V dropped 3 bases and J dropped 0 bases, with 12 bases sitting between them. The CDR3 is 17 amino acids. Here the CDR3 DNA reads TGTGCCAGTAGTATTCTGGCACCAGGCTCTGGGGCCAACGTCCTGACTTTC. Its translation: CASSILAPGSGANVLTF. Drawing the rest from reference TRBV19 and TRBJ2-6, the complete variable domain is DGGITQSPKYLFRKEGQNVTLSCEQNLNHDAMYWYRQDPGQGLRLIYYSQIVNDFQKGDIAEGYSVSREKKESFPLTVTSAQKNPTAFYLCASSILAPGSGANVLTFGAGSRLTVL.

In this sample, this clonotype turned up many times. Here the CDR3 DNA reads TGTGCCAGCAGTTATCGGGGAGGGACAGATACGCAGTATTTT. Its translation: CASSYRGGTDTQYF. The V and J genes are TRBV6-6 and TRBJ2-3; TRBD2 matches 7 bases. J lost 3 bases, V lost 3 bases, and 3 bases had no gene match. Germline V gene lookup returns CDR1 MNHNY and CDR2 SVGAGI (reference sequence). The CDR3 extends over 14 amino acids.

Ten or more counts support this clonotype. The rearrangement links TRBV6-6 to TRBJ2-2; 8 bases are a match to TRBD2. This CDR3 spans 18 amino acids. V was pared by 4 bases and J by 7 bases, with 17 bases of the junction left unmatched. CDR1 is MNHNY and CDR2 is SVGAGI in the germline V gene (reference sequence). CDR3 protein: CASSSIKSGTSGIGELFF. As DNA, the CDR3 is TGTGCCAGCAGTTCCATAAAATCCGGGACTAGTGGGATCGGGGAGCTGTTTTTT.

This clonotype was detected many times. The CDR3 loop reads CASSPQVTSSLEQFF. For the CDR3, the DNA is TGCGCCAGCAGCCCTCAGGTGACTAGTAGTCTTGAGCAGTTCTTC. V gene TRBV5-1 combines with J gene TRBJ2-1, with D possibly being TRBD2 (6 bases). The length of the CDR3 is 15 residues. Per germline, CDR1 SGHRS and CDR2 YFSETQ. V was clipped by 4 bases and J by 9 bases, with 20 bases between them. Filled out from reference TRBV5-1 and TRBJ2-1, the complete variable domain reads KAGVTQTPRYLIKTRGQQVTLSCSPISGHRSVSWYQQTPGQGLQFLFEYFSETQRNKGNFPGRFSGRQFSNSRSEMNVSTLELGDSALYLCASSPQVTSSLEQFFGPGTRLTVL.

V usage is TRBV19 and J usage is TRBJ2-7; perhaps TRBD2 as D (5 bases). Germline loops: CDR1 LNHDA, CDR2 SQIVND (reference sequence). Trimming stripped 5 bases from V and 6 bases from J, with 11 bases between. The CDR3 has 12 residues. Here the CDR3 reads CASSRTVCEQYF. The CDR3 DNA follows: TGTGCCAGTAGTCGGACTGTCTGCGAGCAGTACTTC. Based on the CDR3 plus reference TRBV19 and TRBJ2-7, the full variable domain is DGGITQSPKYLFRKEGQNVTLSCEQNLNHDAMYWYRQDPGQGLRLIYYSQIVNDFQKGDIAEGYSVSREKKESFPLTVTSAQKNPTAFYLCASSRTVCEQYFGPGTRLTVT.

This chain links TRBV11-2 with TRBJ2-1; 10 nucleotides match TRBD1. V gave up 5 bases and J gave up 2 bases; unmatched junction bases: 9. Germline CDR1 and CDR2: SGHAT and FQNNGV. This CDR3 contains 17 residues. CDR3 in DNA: TGTGCCAGCAGCCCCCCCGGGACAGGGGTCCCCTACAATGAGCAGTTCTTC. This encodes CASSPPGTGVPYNEQFF.

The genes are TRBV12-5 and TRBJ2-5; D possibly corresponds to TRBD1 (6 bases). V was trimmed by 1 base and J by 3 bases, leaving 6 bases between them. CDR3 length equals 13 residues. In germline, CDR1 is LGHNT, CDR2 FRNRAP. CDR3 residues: CASGLGQEETQYF. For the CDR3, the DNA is TGTGCTAGTGGTTTGGGACAGGAAGAGACCCAGTACTTC.

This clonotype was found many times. The CDR3 DNA reads TGCGCCAGCAGCGAGCAGGGTGGCGGGGAGCTGTTTTTT. Its protein is CASSEQGGGELFF. The chain recombines TRBV5-1 with TRBJ2-2; a possible D gene is TRBD1 (5 bases). The CDR3 is 13 residues long. V was cut by 4 bases and J by 7 bases, with 11 bases left in between. Germline CDR1 is SGHRS and CDR2 is YFSETQ.

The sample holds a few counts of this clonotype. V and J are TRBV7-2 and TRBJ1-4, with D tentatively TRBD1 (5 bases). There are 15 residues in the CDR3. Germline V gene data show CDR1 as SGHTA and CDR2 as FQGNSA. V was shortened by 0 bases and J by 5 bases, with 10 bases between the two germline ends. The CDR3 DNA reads TGTGCCAGCAGCTTAGCGAGGGGCAGGAATGAAAAACTGTTTTTT. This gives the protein CASSLARGRNEKLFF.

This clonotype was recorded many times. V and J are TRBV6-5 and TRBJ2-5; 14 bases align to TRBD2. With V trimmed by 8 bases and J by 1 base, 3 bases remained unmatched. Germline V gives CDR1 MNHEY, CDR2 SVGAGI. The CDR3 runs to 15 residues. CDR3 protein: CASAGLAGGQETQYF. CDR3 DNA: TGTGCCAGCGCTGGACTAGCGGGAGGCCAAGAGACCCAGTACTTC.